Following are 31 T cell receptor beta chains from one sample sequenced in a study of blood T cell repertoires in COVID-19. Sequencing was performed with immunoSEQ multiplex PCR; in TCRdb, only in-frame clones are kept and a portion is missing. The sample records tens of thousands of clones, around four fifths being singletons. Sequenced input: peripheral blood. The receptor set was obtained from a man of 80 years or more with acute or convalescent COVID-19.

This clone was counted between two and nine times. The chain is built from TRBV5-1 and TRBJ1-5; unclear D gene. The CDR3 length is 15 residues. The germline V gene encodes CDR1 SGHRS and CDR2 YFSETQ. The V gene lost 0 bases and the J gene lost 4 bases, with 11 bases spanning the gap. This CDR3 reads CASSLAAGRNQPQHF. The CDR3 DNA reads as TGCGCCAGCAGCTTGGCTGCGGGTCGGAATCAGCCCCAGCATTTT.

This clone was seen more than once but under ten times. V usage is TRBV7-2 and J usage is TRBJ2-3; D remains ambiguous. V was pared by 6 bases and J by 2 bases, with 12 bases between. The CDR3 extends over 14 amino acids. Germline V gives CDR1 SGHTA, CDR2 FQGNSA. The CDR3, as DNA: TGTGCCAGCAGTAAGGCGGCGTTCACAGATACGCAGTATTTT. This encodes CASSKAAFTDTQYF.

V and J are TRBV19 and TRBJ1-2, with D unresolved. CDR3 length equals 16 residues. V gave up 5 bases and J gave up 2 bases, with 18 bases separating them. Germline-derived CDR1 and CDR2 are LNHDA and SQIVND (reference sequence). The CDR3 DNA is TGTGCCAGTAGTCCCGATAGGCAGGCCAGAAACTATGGCTACACCTTC. The encoded protein is CASSPDRQARNYGYTF. The variable domain in full, with the rest retrieved from reference TRBV19 and TRBJ1-2, is DGGITQSPKYLFRKEGQNVTLSCEQNLNHDAMYWYRQDPGQGLRLIYYSQIVNDFQKGDIAEGYSVSREKKESFPLTVTSAQKNPTAFYLCASSPDRQARNYGYTFGSGTRLTVV.

This chain uses TRBV19 with TRBJ1-1, with unresolved D. Germline V gene sequence: CDR1 LNHDA, CDR2 SQIVND (reference sequence). V was cut by 5 bases and J by 0 bases, with 22 bases left in between. The CDR3 totals 18 residues. CDR3 bases: TGTGCCAGTAGTCCAGGCGGCGTAGGGAGACTCATGAACACTGAAGCTTTCTTT. It is translated as CASSPGGVGRLMNTEAFF.

This clone is medium-sized. This chain joins TRBV27 and TRBJ2-5; D may be TRBD1 (6 bases). Germline values: CDR1 MNHEY, CDR2 SMNVEV (reference sequence). V lost 6 bases and J lost 5, with 13 bases in between. This CDR3 contains 13 residues. CDR3 nucleotides: TGTGCCAGCAGGGGGTGGGACATCGAGACCCAGTACTTC. Its protein is CASRGWDIETQYF.

The genes are TRBV19 and TRBJ1-4; 7 bases line up with TRBD1. The V and J ends lost 5 bases and 5 bases, in that order; junction bases with no gene match: 5. The CDR3 has 14 amino acids. CDR1 LNHDA and CDR2 SQIVND come from the germline V gene (reference sequence). CDR3 loop: CASSAGTDNEKLFF. The DNA for the CDR3 is TGTGCCAGTAGTGCCGGGACAGACAATGAAAAACTGTTTTTT.

The rearrangement joins TRBV28 to TRBJ1-1; possibly TRBD1 for D (5 bases). The CDR3 runs 16 residues. The germline V gene has CDR1 MDHEN and CDR2 SYDVKM. The V end lost 0 bases, the J end lost 1 base, and 12 bases lay between the germline ends. The CDR3 sequence is CASSLWGGTRNTEAFF. The CDR3 bases are TGTGCCAGCAGTTTATGGGGAGGGACGAGGAACACTGAAGCTTTCTTT.

As DNA, the CDR3 is TGTGCCAGCAGCCCAAATAACCCCACAGGGACCCAGTACTTC. Protein: CASSPNNPTGTQYF. The chain recombines TRBV2 with TRBJ2-5, with TRBD1 as a possible D gene (5 bases). This CDR3 is built from 14 residues. Trimming pared 6 bases from V and 7 bases from J, leaving 18 bases between. CDR1 and CDR2 (germline): SNHLY, FYNNEI.

This chain links TRBV7-6 with TRBJ2-3, with TRBD2 identical over 9 bases. This CDR3 comprises 16 residues. V shed 4 bases, J shed 0 bases, and the junction held 5 bases outside the gene matches. The germline CDR1 and CDR2 sequences are SGHVS and FNYEAQ. CDR3 amino acids: CASSSMTSGSTDTQYF. The CDR3, as DNA: TGTGCCAGCAGCTCAATGACTAGCGGTAGCACAGATACGCAGTATTTT. The complete variable domain, with remaining parts taken from reference TRBV7-6 and TRBJ2-3, reads GAGVSQSPRYKVTKRGQDVALRCDPISGHVSLYWYRQALGQGPEFLTYFNYEAQQDKSGLPNDRFSAERPEGSISTLTIQRTEQRDSAMYRCASSSMTSGSTDTQYFGPGTRLTVL.

The chain uses TRBV6-5 and TRBJ1-2, with unresolved D. Germline values: CDR1 MNHEY, CDR2 SVGAGI. Trimming took 0 bases from V and 6 from J, leaving 17 bases between them. The CDR3 is 16 residues long. This CDR3 reads CASSYSPQTSGNGYTF. The CDR3 nucleotides read TGTGCCAGCAGTTACTCGCCCCAAACATCAGGCAATGGCTACACCTTC.

The V and J genes are TRBV28 and TRBJ1-1, with 7 positions matching TRBD1. Germline lookup yields CDR1 MDHEN and CDR2 SYDVKM. The length of the CDR3 is 15 residues. V shed 6 bases, J shed 5 bases, and the junction held 12 bases outside the gene matches. The DNA of the CDR3 is TGTGCCAGCAGATCAGCGACAGGGCCCAAAACTGAAGCTTTCTTT. This gives the protein CASRSATGPKTEAFF.

The chain has TRBV7-3 and TRBJ1-1, with D unclear. The CDR3 runs 13 residues. Germline CDR1 reads SGHTA; CDR2 reads FQGTGA. Trimming left V 5 bases short and J 3 bases short, with 10 bases between. This chain's CDR3 is CASSQHADTEAFF. CDR3 coding DNA: TGTGCCAGCAGCCAACACGCGGACACTGAAGCTTTCTTT.

This clone turned up a few times. The gene calls are TRBV6-4 and TRBJ1-5; D ambiguous. V was cut by 4 bases and J by 4 bases, with 11 bases left in between. Germline V gene sequence: CDR1 MRHNA, CDR2 SNTAGT. The CDR3 covers 14 residues. CDR3 residues: CASSVDSGNQPQHF. The CDR3 nucleotides read TGTGCCAGCAGTGTGGATTCAGGTAATCAGCCCCAGCATTTT.

This clone was detected a few times. The chain couples TRBV6-5 to TRBJ1-1, with 8 bases aligning to TRBD1. The germline V gene has CDR1 MNHEY and CDR2 SVGAGI. V shed 6 bases, J shed 4 bases, and the junction held 10 bases outside the gene matches. The CDR3 spans 15 residues. DNA for the CDR3: TGTGCCAGCAGGATTCCGGACAGGGATGGCACTGAAGCTTTCTTT. This translates into CASRIPDRDGTEAFF.

The chain links TRBV2 to TRBJ2-7; a possible D gene is TRBD2 (5 bases). This CDR3 spans 15 amino acids. Trimming took off 8 bases at V and 2 bases at J, with 19 bases between the two ends. Germline V gene lookup returns CDR1 SNHLY and CDR2 FYNNEI. CDR3 DNA: TGTGCCAGCCAAAGTCTGGGTGTCGGGACCTACGAGCAGTACTTC. Protein product: CASQSLGVGTYEQYF.

The genes are TRBV4-1 and TRBJ2-5; TRBD2 aligns across 10 bases. Per germline, CDR1 MGHRA and CDR2 YSYEKL. The CDR3 runs to 13 residues. With V trimmed by 4 bases and J by 5 bases, 1 base remained unmatched. The CDR3 nucleotides read TGCGCCAGCAGCCGGGGACTAGCGGAGACCCAGTACTTC. Its translation: CASSRGLAETQYF.

The J gene is TRBJ1-5, the V gene TRBV19, with 9 nucleotides matching TRBD1. This CDR3 is 16 amino acids long. Losses at the gene ends were 7 bases for V and 1 base for J; bases not matched to a gene: 8. Per germline, CDR1 LNHDA and CDR2 SQIVND (reference sequence). The CDR3 DNA reads TGTGCCAGTAAACCATTTGGACAGGGGAGCAATCAGCCCCAGCATTTT. The encoded protein is CASKPFGQGSNQPQHF.

This clone came up many times. The genes are TRBV5-4 and TRBJ1-1; D possibly corresponds to TRBD1 (5 bases). CDR1 and CDR2 (germline): SGHNT, YYREEE (reference sequence). The CDR3 covers 14 residues. V shed 2 bases and J shed 2 bases, with 10 bases lying between them. CDR3 protein: CASSFSGGNTEAFF. DNA of the CDR3: TGTGCCAGCAGCTTCTCCGGGGGTAACACTGAAGCTTTCTTT.

This chain connects TRBV5-1 to TRBJ2-5; TRBD2 agrees at 7 bases. V gave up 4 bases and J gave up 2 bases; unmatched junction bases: 8. Germline CDR1 is SGHRS and CDR2 is YFSETQ. The CDR3 consists of 15 residues. Written as DNA, the CDR3 is TGCGCCAGCAGCCCCGGGGAGGGAAAGCAAGAGACCCAGTACTTC. It is translated as CASSPGEGKQETQYF.

The chain joins TRBV7-9 to TRBJ1-2, with D perhaps TRBD1 (5 bases). CDR1 SEHNR and CDR2 FQNEAQ come from the germline V gene (reference sequence). The CDR3 has 15 amino acids. V was trimmed by 3 bases and J by 2 bases, leaving 13 bases between them. CDR3 sequence: CASSFMGGPNYGYTF. CDR3 nucleotide sequence: TGTGCCAGCAGCTTCATGGGGGGTCCCAACTATGGCTACACCTTC.

The V gene is TRBV7-9, the J gene TRBJ1-4, with D maybe TRBD1 (6 bases). CDR1 is SEHNR, CDR2 FQNEAQ, per germline (reference sequence). V was trimmed by 1 base and J by 4 bases, leaving 10 bases between them. The CDR3 extends over 15 amino acids. DNA of the CDR3: TGTGCCAGCAGCTTAGGAGGACAGTTTAATGAAAAACTGTTTTTT. It encodes CASSLGGQFNEKLFF.

This chain connects TRBV3-1 (or the pseudogene TRBV3-2) to TRBJ2-5; 12 nucleotides line up with TRBD2. Germline V CDR1 and CDR2: LGHDT, YNNKEL (reference sequence). The CDR3 consists of 17 residues. V trimming: 1 base; J trimming: 5 bases; junction bases outside the gene matches: 8. DNA of the CDR3: TGTGCCAGCAGCCAAGTAGGTAGGACTAGCGGGACGGAGACCCAGTACTTC. It codes for CASSQVGRTSGTETQYF.

This clone was found once. J is TRBJ2-3 and V is TRBV13; 10 bases map to TRBD2. J lost 3 bases, V lost 3 bases, and 18 bases had no gene match. The CDR3 has 20 residues. Germline loops: CDR1 PRHDT, CDR2 FYEKMQ (reference sequence). The CDR3 bases are TGTGCCAGCAGCTTGGGACGCGTAGGCCTAGCGGGAGATGAGACAGATACGCAGTATTTT. Protein sequence: CASSLGRVGLAGDETDTQYF.

The gene calls are TRBV6-2 or TRBV6-3 and TRBJ2-7, with TRBD1 matching over 8 bases. Losses at the gene ends were 0 bases for V and 3 bases for J; bases not matched to a gene: 7. The CDR3 loop spans 16 amino acids. CDR1 and CDR2 (germline): MNHEY, SVGEGT. CDR3 loop: CASSYSAGGAIYEQYF. The CDR3 DNA follows: TGTGCCAGCAGTTACTCTGCAGGGGGCGCGATCTACGAGCAGTACTTC.

The CDR3 bases are TGTGCCAGTGGACTCGGGCGGGAACAAGATACGCAGTATTTT. Its translation: CASGLGREQDTQYF. The V call is TRBV19, the J call TRBJ2-3; possibly TRBD2 for D (6 bases). There are 14 residues in the CDR3. The germline gives CDR1 LNHDA, CDR2 SQIVND (reference sequence). V lost 8 bases to trimming and J lost 5 bases, with 17 bases between them.

The chain employs TRBV5-5 and TRBJ2-1; D gene ambiguous. This CDR3 has 15 amino acids. From germline, CDR1 is SGHKS and CDR2 YYEKEE (reference sequence). V shed 0 bases and J shed 10 bases, with 17 bases lying between them. The CDR3 region is CASSLEPLVRGEQFF. As DNA, the CDR3 is TGTGCCAGCAGCTTGGAGCCCCTAGTACGAGGAGAGCAGTTCTTC.

This clone came up a few times. DNA of the CDR3: TGCAGCGTTGAAGATATGAGGGAGAACACAGATACGCAGTATTTT. It is translated as CSVEDMRENTDTQYF. V usage is TRBV29-1 and J usage is TRBJ2-3; D may be TRBD2 (5 bases). V was pared by 0 bases and J by 2 bases, with 12 bases between. The CDR3 spans 15 residues. Germline assignment: CDR1 SQVTM and CDR2 ANQGSEA.

The rearrangement uses TRBV6-5 and TRBJ2-7, with 11 bases lining up with TRBD1. The CDR3 runs to 15 residues. CDR1 MNHEY and CDR2 SVGAGI come from the germline V gene. Trimming removed 7 bases from V and 4 bases from J; junction bases left unmatched: 9. As DNA, the CDR3 is TGTGCCAGCATCTACTCCGGGACAGGGGGTTACGAGCAGTACTTC. This translates into CASIYSGTGGYEQYF.

Only a few counts were recorded for this clone. CDR3 sequence (DNA): TGCGCCAGCAGCTTGGGACAGAGTAAGAGTGAAGCTTTCTTT. It codes for CASSLGQSKSEAFF. The rearrangement links TRBV5-1 to TRBJ1-1, with TRBD1 as a possible D gene (5 bases). This CDR3 comprises 14 residues. The V gene's germline CDR1 is SGHRS and CDR2 YFSETQ. The V end lost 0 bases, the J end lost 7 bases, and 13 bases lay between the germline ends.

The chain recombines TRBV30 with TRBJ1-1; D possibly corresponds to TRBD1 (6 bases). The CDR3 has 14 amino acids. Trimming shortened V by 0 bases and J by 7 bases, and 15 bases separated the two germline ends. Germline V CDR1 and CDR2: GTSNPN, SVGIG (reference sequence). CDR3 in DNA: TGTGCCTGGAGTGTAAGGGCAGGGGACGGTGAAGCTTTCTTT. Translated, it gives CAWSVRAGDGEAFF.

Details on this clone: At one boundary the junction diverges from the germline segment, which might be a read error. The chain has TRBV5-1 and TRBJ2-4, with a possible D match to TRBD2 (6 bases). Germline V gene lookup returns CDR1 SGHRS and CDR2 YFSETQ. The length of the CDR3 is 15 residues. In DNA form, the CDR3 reads TGCGCCAGCACCTTGGGGGAGGTAGCCAAAAACATTCAGTACTTC. This gives the protein CASTLGEVAKNIQYF.